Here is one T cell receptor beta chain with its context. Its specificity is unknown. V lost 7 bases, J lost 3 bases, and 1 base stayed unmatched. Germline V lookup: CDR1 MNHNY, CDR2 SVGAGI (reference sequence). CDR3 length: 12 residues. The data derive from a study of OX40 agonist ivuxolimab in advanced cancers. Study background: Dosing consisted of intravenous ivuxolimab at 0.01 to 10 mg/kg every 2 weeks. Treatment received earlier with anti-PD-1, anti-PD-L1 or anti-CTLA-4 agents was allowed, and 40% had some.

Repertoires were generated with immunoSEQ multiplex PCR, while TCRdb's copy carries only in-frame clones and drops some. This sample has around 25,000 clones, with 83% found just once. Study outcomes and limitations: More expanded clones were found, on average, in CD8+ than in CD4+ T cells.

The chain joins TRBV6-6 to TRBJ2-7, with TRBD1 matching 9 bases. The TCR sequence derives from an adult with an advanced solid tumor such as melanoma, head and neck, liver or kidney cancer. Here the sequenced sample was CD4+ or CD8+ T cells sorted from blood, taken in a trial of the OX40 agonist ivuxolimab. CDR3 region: CASKDRGYEQYF. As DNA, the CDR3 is TGTGCCAGCAAGGACAGGGGCTACGAGCAGTACTTC.